The 31 T cell receptor beta chains given below trace back to one sample, sequenced in a study of CD8+CD57+ T cells in acquired aplastic anemia. According to the study, genomic DNA was the template for TCR beta VDJ and CDR3 profiling. From the reads, TCRdb called clonotypes with MiXCR, one entry per CDR3 protein. The table lists just over 400,000 distinct CDR3 sequences, under 80% of them singletons, with approximately 3.9% in the top ten. Sequencing used sorted CD4+, CD8+, or CD8+CD57+ T cells (not recorded which) from PBMCs. The receptors originated from a human donor in good health, serving as a control.

This clonotype was counted a few times. The chain is built from TRBV10-3 and TRBJ2-6; no reliable D call. Germline assignment: CDR1 ENHRY and CDR2 SYGVKD. The CDR3 totals 16 residues. Trimming pared 4 bases from V and 0 bases from J, leaving 10 bases between. The CDR3 nucleotides read TGTGCCATCAGTGGGTTACAGAGCTCTGGGGCCAACGTCCTGACTTTC. This gives the protein CAISGLQSSGANVLTF.

The chain couples TRBV7-2 to TRBJ1-2, with D hard to call. The CDR3 runs 14 residues. Trimming shortened V by 7 bases and J by 12 bases, and 24 bases separated the two germline ends. Germline values: CDR1 SGHTA, CDR2 FQGNSA. The DNA of the CDR3 is TGTGCCAGCACCCCCGCTACCGCTAACTATCGCCACACCTTC. The encoded protein is CASTPATANYRHTF.

The rearrangement links TRBV6-1 to TRBJ1-2, with 11 bases lining up with TRBD1. Germline V lookup: CDR1 MNHNS, CDR2 SASEGT. The V segment lost 9 bases and the J segment 8 bases; nucleotides outside the gene matches: 8. The CDR3 is made up of 13 amino acids. Here the CDR3 reads CASRPGQGEGYTF. Written as DNA, the CDR3 is TGTGCCAGTAGACCGGGACAGGGGGAGGGCTACACCTTC.

As for this clonotype: This likely comes from a read error, as the CDR3 has no conserved phenylalanine or tryptophan at its end. The DNA is omitted, as the CDR3 cannot be located on it reliably, and the CDR3 follows TCRdb's listing. The chain couples TRBV7-9 to TRBJ2-1. Germline V gene sequence: CDR1 SEHNR, CDR2 FQNEAQ (reference sequence). Termini included, the CDR3 measures 13 amino acids. CDR3 sequence reads: CASSVTRGNERFY.

This clonotype appeared many times. This chain links TRBV9 with TRBJ2-5, with 7 bases lining up with TRBD2. The CDR3 totals 24 residues. With V trimmed by 3 bases and J by 3 bases, 35 bases remained unmatched. Germline values: CDR1 SGDLS, CDR2 YYNGEE. CDR3 region: CASSAEIPGRDESAKWGGKETQYF. The DNA for the CDR3 is TGTGCCAGCAGCGCCGAAATCCCGGGGCGGGATGAAAGTGCGAAGTGGGGGGGAAAAGAGACCCAGTACTTC.

V gene TRBV12-3 or TRBV12-4 combines with J gene TRBJ2-2; D is perhaps TRBD1 or TRBD2 (5 bases each). V gave up 3 bases and J gave up 3 bases, with 11 bases separating them. This CDR3 has 15 amino acids. CDR3 sequence: CASSFRDLDTGELFF. The CDR3 nucleotides are TGTGCCAGCAGTTTCAGGGACCTCGACACCGGGGAGCTGTTTTTT.

This clonotype was seen at least ten times. This chain's CDR3 is CASSPRTGRNQPQHF. The CDR3 region has the DNA TGTGCCAGCAGTCCCCGGACAGGGCGAAATCAGCCCCAGCATTTT. The chain employs TRBV6-5 and TRBJ1-5, with 8 bases aligning to TRBD1. Germline V lookup: CDR1 MNHEY, CDR2 SVGAGI. The CDR3 length is 15 residues. V shed 5 bases, J shed 4 bases, and the junction held 7 bases outside the gene matches.

As to this clonotype: A much larger clone sits a single nucleotide away, making a read error possible. This chain links TRBV6-2 or TRBV6-3 with TRBJ2-1; D unresolved. Germline loops: CDR1 MNHEY, CDR2 SVGEGT. The V end was cut by 8 bases, the J end by 5 bases, with 10 bases between. CDR3 length: 12 amino acids. The CDR3 DNA sequence: TGTGCCAGCGGGCTTAAGGACAATGAGCAGTTCTTC. Its translation is CASGLKDNEQFF.

The genes are TRBV9 and TRBJ2-7, with TRBD2 identical over 11 bases. Trimming at V came to 0 bases and at J to 2 bases, leaving 1 base not matched to a gene. This CDR3 comprises 15 residues. Germline V gene lookup returns CDR1 SGDLS and CDR2 YYNGEE. CDR3 in DNA: TGTGCCAGCAGCGTAGGTAGCGGGGGGGCCTACGAGCAGTACTTC. This codes for CASSVGSGGAYEQYF.

V and J are TRBV10-2 and TRBJ1-1; 8 positions match TRBD1. Germline V gene lookup returns CDR1 WSHSY and CDR2 SAAADI. The length of the CDR3 is 15 residues. V gave up 2 bases and J gave up 2 bases; unmatched junction bases: 4. CDR3 protein: CASSETGTGNTEAFF. The CDR3 DNA sequence: TGCGCCAGCAGTGAGACCGGGACAGGTAACACTGAAGCTTTCTTT.

The chain joins TRBV20-1 to TRBJ1-6; a weak D match, TRBD1 (6 bases). Trimming shortened V by 6 bases and J by 1 base, and 13 bases separated the two germline ends. This CDR3 spans 15 amino acids. Germline lookup yields CDR1 DFQATT and CDR2 SNEGSKA (reference sequence). This CDR3 reads CSAPGGRSYNSPLHF. CDR3 nucleotide sequence: TGCAGTGCCCCGGGGGGGCGGTCCTATAATTCACCCCTCCACTTT.

As concerns this clonotype: Germline and junction disagree at one end, which may indicate a read error. V and J are TRBV2 and TRBJ1-4; D gene unclear. The CDR3 extends over 15 amino acids. The V gene's germline CDR1 is SNHLY and CDR2 FYNNEI. The CDR3 region is CASSLHRANNEKLFF. The CDR3 DNA is TGTGCCAGCAGCCTCCACCGTGCTAATAATGAAAAGCTGTTTTTT.

In this sample, this clonotype turned up a few times. A read error is possible here, since a much larger clone lies one base away. This sequence joins TRBV5-1 and TRBJ2-3; D is possibly TRBD1 or TRBD2 (7 bases each). The CDR3 length is 16 residues. CDR1 and CDR2 (germline): SGHRS, YFSETQ. The CDR3: CAGSSQGGLRTDTQYF. CDR3 DNA: TGCGCCGGCAGCTCCCAGGGGGGACTACGCACAGATACGCAGTATTTT. Looking up the rest from reference TRBV5-1 and TRBJ2-3 gives the full variable domain: KAGVTQTPRYLIKTRGQQVTLSCSPISGHRSVSWYQQTPGQGLQFLFEYFSETQRNKGNFPGRFSGRQFSNSRSEMNVSTLELGDSALYLCAGSSQGGLRTDTQYFGPGTRLTVL.

This clonotype was seen repeatedly, ten times or more. The genes are TRBV4-2 and TRBJ2-2; a weak D match, TRBD1 (5 bases). The V gene's germline CDR1 is LGHNA and CDR2 YNFKEQ. CDR3 length: 14 amino acids. V lost 3 bases and J lost 1, with 6 bases in between. The CDR3 DNA reads as TGTGCCAGCAGCCAGGGGCTGAACACCGGGGAGCTGTTTTTT. This gives the protein CASSQGLNTGELFF.

This clonotype was observed many times. The V call is TRBV7-3, the J call TRBJ2-4, with D possibly TRBD1 on 5 matching bases. Germline V gives CDR1 SGHTA, CDR2 FQGTGA. V was shortened by 5 bases and J by 5 bases, with 13 bases between the two germline ends. The CDR3 extends over 14 amino acids. The CDR3 nucleotides are TGTGCCAGCAGCCCGGTGGGGCCACAAAACATTCAGTACTTC. It codes for CASSPVGPQNIQYF.

This clonotype turned up a few times. The chain carries TRBV24-1 and TRBJ1-1; 7 bases align to TRBD1. CDR3 length: 13 residues. The V gene end was trimmed by 8 bases and the J gene end by 2 bases; junction bases not matched to a gene: 4. Germline CDR1 reads KGHDR; CDR2 reads SFDVKD. The CDR3 loop reads CATKDRVNTEAFF. CDR3 DNA sequence: TGTGCCACCAAAGACAGGGTTAACACTGAAGCTTTCTTT.

Points on this clonotype: One end of the junction varies from germline; a read error may be responsible. The chain has TRBV11-2 and TRBJ2-2, with 9 bases aligning to TRBD1. CDR1 and CDR2 (germline): SGHAT, FQNNGV. The CDR3 runs to 12 residues. CDR3 nucleotide sequence: TGTGCCAGCAAGGCCAGGACAGGGGCGCTGTTTTTT. Protein: CASKARTGALFF. The full variable domain, with the rest looked up from reference TRBV11-2 and TRBJ2-2, is EAGVAQSPRYKIIEKRQSVAFWCNPISGHATLYWYQQILGQGPKLLIQFQNNGVVDDSQLPKDRFSAERLKGVDSTLKIQPAKLEDSAVYLCASKARTGALFFGEGSRLTVL.

The chain has TRBV20-1 and TRBJ2-7; D ambiguous. The germline V gene has CDR1 DFQATT and CDR2 SNEGSKA (reference sequence). The CDR3 has 13 amino acids. The V gene lost 6 bases and the J gene lost 5 bases, with 17 bases spanning the gap. The CDR3 region is CSAFTQLEDEQYF. Written as DNA, the CDR3 is TGCAGTGCCTTTACTCAACTCGAGGACGAGCAGTACTTC.

The chain recombines TRBV6-2 or TRBV6-3 with TRBJ1-1; no definite D call. In germline, CDR1 is MNHEY, CDR2 SVGEGT. This CDR3 comprises 13 residues. V was shortened by 8 bases and J by 3 bases, with 13 bases between the two germline ends. The CDR3 DNA sequence: TGTGCCAGCGGTCCCAGGAGGGACACTGAAGCTTTCTTT. This codes for CASGPRRDTEAFF.

The chain couples TRBV10-3 to TRBJ2-7, with 8 bases aligning to TRBD1. Germline CDR1 reads ENHRY; CDR2 reads SYGVKD. The trim removed 11 bases at V and 5 bases at J, leaving 8 bases unmatched. The CDR3 sequence is 12 residues long. CDR3 sequence reads: CASTSGGNEQYF. In DNA form, the CDR3 reads TGTGCCTCGACTTCAGGGGGCAACGAGCAGTACTTC.

Regarding this clonotype: The final CDR3 position lacks the conserved phenylalanine or tryptophan, pointing to a likely read error. No DNA is shown, since the ends of the CDR3 on it are uncertain; the CDR3 is the one TCRdb lists. The chain employs TRBV7-9 and TRBJ2-7. The CDR3 has 12 residues if both end residues are counted. Germline assignment: CDR1 SEHNR and CDR2 FQNEAQ (reference sequence). The CDR3 loop reads CASSAIRPEQSL.

V usage is TRBV6-6 and J usage is TRBJ1-1, with D unresolved. The CDR3 is 13 residues long. Germline V gives CDR1 MNHNY, CDR2 SVGAGI (reference sequence). V was shortened by 5 bases and J by 0 bases, with 7 bases between the two germline ends. The CDR3 is CASSGRMNTEAFF. The CDR3 DNA follows: TGTGCCAGCAGTGGGCGCATGAACACTGAAGCTTTCTTT.

J is TRBJ2-3 and V is TRBV4-3; TRBD1 might be the D (5 bases). CDR1 and CDR2 from the germline V gene are LGHNA and YSLEER. The CDR3 loop spans 15 amino acids. The ends were cut back, 6 bases at V and 2 bases at J, with 15 bases in the middle. The CDR3 loop is CASRAFTGNTDTQYF. DNA for the CDR3: TGCGCCAGCAGAGCTTTTACAGGTAACACAGATACGCAGTATTTT.

This clonotype was seen repeatedly, ten times or more. The chain recombines TRBV2 with TRBJ1-2; no reliable D call. There are 13 residues in the CDR3. Trimming stripped 5 bases from V and 4 bases from J, with 11 bases between. The V gene's germline CDR1 is SNHLY and CDR2 FYNNEI. The CDR3 DNA reads TGTGCCAGCAGTCCACAGAGACCCTATGGCTACACCTTC. Encoded protein: CASSPQRPYGYTF.

A word on this clonotype: This CDR3 fails to terminate in the conserved phenylalanine or tryptophan, so it likely reflects a read error. The chain joins TRBV7-2 to TRBJ1-1; D is possibly TRBD1 (5 bases). This CDR3 spans 13 amino acids. Trimming removed 3 bases at V and 6 bases at J, with 11 bases between. Germline CDR1 SGHTA, CDR2 FQGNSA. CDR3 sequence: CASSLNRTSEAFY. In nucleotides, the CDR3 is TGTGCCAGCAGCTTGAACAGGACCTCTGAAGCTTTCTAT.

A note on this clonotype: The junction does not match germline at one end; this may be a read error. The chain combines TRBV12-3 or TRBV12-4 with TRBJ2-5; D is ambiguous. The CDR3 is made up of 14 amino acids. CDR3 DNA sequence: TGTGCCAACAGTTTACCGGGCGGAGAAGAGACCCAGTACTTC. Its translation is CANSLPGGEETQYF.

J is TRBJ1-5 and V is TRBV7-9; perhaps TRBD1 as D (5 bases). Trimming pared 5 bases from V and 7 bases from J, leaving 27 bases between. The CDR3 totals 18 residues. Germline V gives CDR1 SEHNR, CDR2 FQNEAQ (reference sequence). In DNA form, the CDR3 reads TGTGCCAGCAGCCTTGGGAAGAAGGGGTTCACCCCTCCACAGCCCCAGCATTTT. Translated, it gives CASSLGKKGFTPPQPQHF. Full variable domain (remainder filled in from reference TRBV7-9 and TRBJ1-5): DTGVSQNPRHKITKRGQNVTFRCDPISEHNRLYWYRQTLGQGPEFLTYFQNEAQLEKSRLLSDRFSAERPKGSFSTLEIQRTEQGDSAMYLCASSLGKKGFTPPQPQHFGDGTRLSIL.

The V gene is TRBV11-2, the J gene TRBJ2-1; D unresolved. With 5 bases removed from V and 5 bases from J, the gap between germline ends came to 13 bases. This CDR3 comprises 14 residues. CDR1 and CDR2 from the germline V gene are SGHAT and FQNNGV. Written as DNA, the CDR3 is TGTGCCAGCAGCCCGGCCGGGCAGAACAATGAGCAGTTCTTC. Translated: CASSPAGQNNEQFF. Using reference TRBV11-2 and TRBJ2-1 for the parts outside the CDR3, the full variable domain is EAGVAQSPRYKIIEKRQSVAFWCNPISGHATLYWYQQILGQGPKLLIQFQNNGVVDDSQLPKDRFSAERLKGVDSTLKIQPAKLEDSAVYLCASSPAGQNNEQFFGPGTRLTVL.

This chain connects TRBV14 to TRBJ2-7; D could derive from TRBD1 or TRBD2 (5 bases each). Trimming pared 4 bases from V and 2 bases from J, leaving 18 bases between. This CDR3 is 16 amino acids long. Germline V lookup: CDR1 SGHDN, CDR2 FVKESK. CDR3 loop: CASSPNSGLGAYEQYF. DNA of the CDR3: TGTGCCAGCAGCCCGAACAGCGGACTGGGGGCCTACGAGCAGTACTTC.

The rearrangement joins TRBV5-4 to TRBJ2-3, with D maybe TRBD1 (5 bases). The V gene's germline CDR1 is SGHNT and CDR2 YYREEE (reference sequence). The germline V and J ends were trimmed by 4 bases and 4 bases, with 7 bases remaining between them. The CDR3 length is 12 residues. CDR3 coding DNA: TGTGCCAGCAGCACAGGAGCAGATACGCAGTATTTT. Its protein is CASSTGADTQYF.

With regard to this clonotype: A much bigger clone sits one base away, suggesting this may be a read error. The rearrangement uses TRBV6-2 or TRBV6-3 and TRBJ2-7; 12 bases line up with TRBD1. Germline-derived CDR1 and CDR2 are MNHEY and SVGEGT. This CDR3 is built from 17 residues. CDR3 bases: TGTGCCAGCACCAGCCCCCGGGACAGGGGGCTCTCCTACAAGCAGTACTTC. Protein: CASTSPRDRGLSYKQYF.